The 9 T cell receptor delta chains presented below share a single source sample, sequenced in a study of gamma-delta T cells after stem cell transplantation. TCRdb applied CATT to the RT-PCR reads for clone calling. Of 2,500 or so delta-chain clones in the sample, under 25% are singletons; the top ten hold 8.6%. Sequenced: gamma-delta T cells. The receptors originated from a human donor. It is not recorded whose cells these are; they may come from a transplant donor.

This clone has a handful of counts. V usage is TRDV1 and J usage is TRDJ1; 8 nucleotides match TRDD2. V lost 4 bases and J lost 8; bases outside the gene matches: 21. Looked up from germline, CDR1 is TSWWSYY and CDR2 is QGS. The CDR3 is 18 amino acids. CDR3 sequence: CALGGEGLPIASTGKLIF. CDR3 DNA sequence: TGTGCTCTTGGGGGAGAAGGCCTTCCTATCGCCTCAACGGGAAAACTCATCTTT.

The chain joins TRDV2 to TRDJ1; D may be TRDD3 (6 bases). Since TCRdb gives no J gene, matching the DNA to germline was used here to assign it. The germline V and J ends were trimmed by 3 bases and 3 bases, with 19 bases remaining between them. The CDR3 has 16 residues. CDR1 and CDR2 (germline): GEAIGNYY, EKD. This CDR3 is CACDAGRGSPSDKLIF. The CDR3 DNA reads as TGTGCCTGTGACGCAGGACGGGGATCTCCGTCCGATAAACTCATCTTT.

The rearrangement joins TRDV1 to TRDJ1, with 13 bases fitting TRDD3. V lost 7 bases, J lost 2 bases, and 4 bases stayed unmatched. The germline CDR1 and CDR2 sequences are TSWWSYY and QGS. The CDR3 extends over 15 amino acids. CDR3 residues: CALALLGDTTDKLIF. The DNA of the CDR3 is TGTGCTCTTGCGCTACTGGGGGATACGACCGATAAACTCATCTTT.

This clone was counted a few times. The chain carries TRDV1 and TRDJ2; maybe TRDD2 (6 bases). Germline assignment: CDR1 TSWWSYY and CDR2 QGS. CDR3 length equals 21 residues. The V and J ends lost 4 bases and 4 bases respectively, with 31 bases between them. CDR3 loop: CALGGLMAFPYERTSTAQLFF. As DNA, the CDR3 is TGTGCTCTTGGGGGGCTAATGGCCTTCCCATACGAACGGACTTCGACAGCACAACTCTTCTTT.

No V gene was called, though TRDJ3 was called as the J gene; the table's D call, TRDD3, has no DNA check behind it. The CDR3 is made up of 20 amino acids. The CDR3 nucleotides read TGTGCCTGTGACACCGGTACTGGGGGATACGCGGCCTGTGACACCCGCCAGATGTTTTTC. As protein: CACDTGTGGYAACDTRQMFF.

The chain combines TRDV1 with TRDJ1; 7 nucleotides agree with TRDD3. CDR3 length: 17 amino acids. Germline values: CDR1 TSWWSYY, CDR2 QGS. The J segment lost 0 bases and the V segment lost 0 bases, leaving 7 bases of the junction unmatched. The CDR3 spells CALGELSEGDYTDKLIF. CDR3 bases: TGTGCTCTTGGGGAACTATCGGAGGGGGATTACACCGATAAACTCATCTTT.

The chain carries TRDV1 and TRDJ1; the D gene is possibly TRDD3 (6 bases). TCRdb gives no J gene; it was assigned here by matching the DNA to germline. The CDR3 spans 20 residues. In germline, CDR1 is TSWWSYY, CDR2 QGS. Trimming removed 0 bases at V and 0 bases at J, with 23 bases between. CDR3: CALGELGIGGRPHYTDKLIF. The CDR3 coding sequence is TGTGCTCTTGGGGAACTGGGCATAGGGGGGAGACCTCACTACACCGATAAACTCATCTTT.

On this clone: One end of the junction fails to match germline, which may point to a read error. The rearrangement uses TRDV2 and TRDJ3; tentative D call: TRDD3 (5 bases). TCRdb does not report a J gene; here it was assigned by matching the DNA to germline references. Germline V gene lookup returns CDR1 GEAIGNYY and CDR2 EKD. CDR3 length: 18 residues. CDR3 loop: CACDTAVGYSLYTLQMFF. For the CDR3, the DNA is TGTGCCTGTGACACCGCTGTGGGGTACTCCTTGTACACCCTACAGATGTTTTTC.

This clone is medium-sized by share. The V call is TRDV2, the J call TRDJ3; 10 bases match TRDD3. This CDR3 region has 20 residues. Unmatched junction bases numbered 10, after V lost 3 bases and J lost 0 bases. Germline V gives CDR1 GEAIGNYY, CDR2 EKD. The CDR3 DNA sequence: TGTGCCTGTGACCGAGTACTGGGGGATTCAAGCTCCTGGGACACCCGACAGATGTTTTTC. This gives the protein CACDRVLGDSSSWDTRQMFF.